The 3 T cell receptor beta chains in this list originate from one sample, sequenced in a study of T cell repertoires in cytomegalovirus infection. TCRdb re-called the reads through MiXCR, storing one row per CDR3 protein. The sample includes roughly 630,000 distinct CDR3 sequences, less than 25% of them seen just once. Sequenced material: CD8+ T cells from PBMCs. Receptors originate from a human donor in good health (CMV status not recorded). Some clones in this sample may be carry-over from other donors' samples.

V and J are TRBV10-3 and TRBJ1-6, with 9 nucleotides matching TRBD1. The CDR3 is 14 amino acids. Trimming at V came to 6 bases and at J to 11 bases, leaving 8 bases not matched to a gene. Germline assignment: CDR1 ENHRY and CDR2 SYGVKD. The CDR3 coding sequence is TGTGCCATCAGGACAGGGGACAGGGTTACACCCCTCCACTTT. Translation gives CAIRTGDRVTPLHF.

The V and J genes are TRBV28 and TRBJ2-5; 7 bases are shared with TRBD1. Germline V gene sequence: CDR1 MDHEN, CDR2 SYDVKM. The CDR3 spans 15 residues. The V and J ends lost 5 bases and 2 bases, in that order; junction bases with no gene match: 8. CDR3 loop: CASSPGTAVQETQYF. The DNA for the CDR3 is TGTGCCAGCAGTCCTGGGACAGCCGTTCAAGAGACCCAGTACTTC.

In its sample, this clonotype was seen a few times. The chain links TRBV25-1 to TRBJ1-5; TRBD1 aligns across 7 bases. V gave up 2 bases and J gave up 3 bases; unmatched junction bases: 7. CDR3 length equals 16 residues. The germline gives CDR1 MGHDK, CDR2 SYGVNS. The DNA of the CDR3 is TGTGCCAGCAGTGAAGGGAGAAGGGGGCTCAATCAGCCCCAGCATTTT. Translation: CASSEGRRGLNQPQHF.